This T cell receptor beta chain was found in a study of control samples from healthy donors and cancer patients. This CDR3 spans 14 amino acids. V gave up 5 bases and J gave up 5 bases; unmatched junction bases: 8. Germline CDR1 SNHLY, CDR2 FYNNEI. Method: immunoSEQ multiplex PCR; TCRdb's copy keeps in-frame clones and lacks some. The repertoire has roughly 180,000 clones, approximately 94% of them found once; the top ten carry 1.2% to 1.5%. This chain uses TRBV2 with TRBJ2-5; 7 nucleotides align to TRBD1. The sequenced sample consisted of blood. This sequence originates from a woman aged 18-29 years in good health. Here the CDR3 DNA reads TGTGCCAGCAGTTTTCACAGGGGAAAGGAGACCCAGTACTTC. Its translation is CASSFHRGKETQYF.